The clone carrying this T cell receptor (beta chain) was detected only once. J gave up 1 base and V 3 bases, and 5 bases lay outside the gene matches. The CDR3 covers 16 residues. Germline CDR1 is SGHAT and CDR2 is FQNNGV. These data belong to a study of blood T cell repertoires in COVID-19. Looking at the study overall: The analysed material was cDNA or gDNA that came from T cells, B-cell-depleted T cells, or PBMCs.

The study assigned cohorts using participant-reported clinical history. Original handling: Scientists estimated how many nucleated cells there were by amplifying reference gene primers. Clones were sequenced by immunoSEQ multiplex PCR, and TCRdb holds only the in-frame ones, with some missing. V, J and clone size were drawn from that table, and D and trimming were deduced from the DNA. The sample records around 310,000 clones, over 80% being singletons. This receptor was taken from a man between 25 and 39 years old who had recovered from COVID-19. The sequencing input was PBMCs or T cells enriched from blood (not recorded which). This sequence joins TRBV11-2 and TRBJ2-5; the match to TRBD2 covers 10 bases. CDR3 DNA sequence: TGTGCCAGCAGCTTTTTAGCGGGGGGCCTCCAAGAGACCCAGTACTTC. This translates into CASSFLAGGLQETQYF.